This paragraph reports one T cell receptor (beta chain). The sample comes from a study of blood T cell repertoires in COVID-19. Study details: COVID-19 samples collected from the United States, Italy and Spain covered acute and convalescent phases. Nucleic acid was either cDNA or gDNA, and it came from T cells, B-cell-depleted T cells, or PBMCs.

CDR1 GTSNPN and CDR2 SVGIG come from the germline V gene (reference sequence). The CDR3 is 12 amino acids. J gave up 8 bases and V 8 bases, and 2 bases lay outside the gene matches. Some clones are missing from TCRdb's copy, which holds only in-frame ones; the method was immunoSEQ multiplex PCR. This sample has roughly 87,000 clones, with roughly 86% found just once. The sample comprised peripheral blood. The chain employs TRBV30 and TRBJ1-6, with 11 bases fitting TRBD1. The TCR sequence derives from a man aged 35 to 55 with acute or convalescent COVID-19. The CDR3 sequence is CAGGQGDSPLHF. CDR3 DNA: TGTGCCGGGGGACAGGGGGATTCACCCCTCCACTTT.